The 31 T cell receptor beta chains below come from one sample, sequenced in a study of identical twins. MiXCR, applied by TCRdb to the 5' RACE reads, yields one record per CDR3 protein. Among under 500,000 distinct CDR3 sequences, roughly 13% were seen once, and the ten largest hold approximately 0.98%. These data were likewise used in another study, on yellow fever vaccine responses in identical twins.

Sequencing input: CD4+ T cells sorted from blood. These receptors were taken from a young woman in good health.

This clonotype was detected ten times or more. The rearrangement joins TRBV29-1 to TRBJ2-2, with 7 bases identical to TRBD2. The germline gives CDR1 SQVTM, CDR2 ANQGSEA. V shed 7 bases, J shed 2 bases, and the junction held 13 bases outside the gene matches. This CDR3 region has 16 residues. The CDR3 loop is CSAQGGAGSNTGELFF. The CDR3 bases are TGCAGCGCCCAGGGAGGAGCGGGATCTAACACCGGGGAGCTGTTTTTT.

The chain joins TRBV7-9 to TRBJ2-1, with TRBD1 identical over 7 bases. CDR3 length equals 14 residues. Germline V gives CDR1 SEHNR, CDR2 FQNEAQ (reference sequence). V dropped 5 bases and J dropped 7; count of bases not matched to a gene: 8. The CDR3 DNA follows: TGTGCCAGCAGCCACCCGGGACAGATAAATGAGCAGTTCTTC. This translates into CASSHPGQINEQFF.

The chain recombines TRBV15 with TRBJ2-4; 10 nucleotides line up with TRBD2. Looked up from germline, CDR1 is LNHNV and CDR2 is YYDKDF (reference sequence). Trimming cost V 0 bases and J 8 bases; bases outside gene matches: 16. The CDR3 loop spans 19 amino acids. The CDR3 loop reads CATSRDPRPSGSGVHIQYF. The CDR3 bases are TGTGCCACCAGCAGAGATCCTCGACCTAGCGGGAGTGGAGTGCACATTCAGTACTTC.

This clonotype was counted at least ten times. The chain carries TRBV7-8 and TRBJ1-2; 8 nucleotides match TRBD1. The germline CDR1 and CDR2 sequences are SGHVS and FQNEAQ. The CDR3 loop spans 14 amino acids. V was pared by 5 bases and J by 4 bases, with 6 bases of the junction left unmatched. The CDR3 loop is CASSPGTGGYGYTF. The CDR3 region has the DNA TGTGCCAGCAGCCCCGGGACAGGAGGCTATGGCTACACCTTC.

This chain uses TRBV7-3 with TRBJ1-1; a weak D match, TRBD1 (6 bases). CDR3 size: 13 residues. Trimming took 1 base from V and 11 from J, leaving 14 bases between them. CDR1 is SGHTA, CDR2 FQGTGA, per germline. Here the CDR3 reads CASSLKTGSMAFF. DNA for the CDR3: TGTGCCAGCAGCTTAAAGACAGGAAGTATGGCTTTCTTT.

This clonotype showed up many times. The junction departs from germline at one end; a sequencing error may be responsible. The CDR3 DNA sequence: TGCAGCGCTACGGGACAGGTCCCTGGTGTTTGGGTCTTT. Protein product: CSATGQVPGVWVF. The V and J genes are TRBV29-1 and TRBJ2-3, with 8 nucleotides matching TRBD1. Germline CDR1 reads SQVTM; CDR2 reads ANQGSEA. The CDR3 is made up of 13 amino acids.

V usage is TRBV10-3 and J usage is TRBJ2-7; possible D gene TRBD1, 6 bases. This CDR3 spans 13 amino acids. Germline CDR1 and CDR2: ENHRY and SYGVKD. V was clipped by 6 bases and J by 2 bases, with 11 bases between them. This CDR3 is CAISLKGAYEQYF. The CDR3, as DNA: TGTGCCATCAGCTTGAAGGGGGCCTACGAGCAGTACTTC.

The rearrangement joins TRBV28 to TRBJ2-7; TRBD2 matches at 9 bases. Per germline, CDR1 MDHEN and CDR2 SYDVKM. The CDR3 contains 15 residues. V lost 2 bases to trimming and J lost 4 bases; unmatched junction nucleotides: 6. CDR3 coding DNA: TGTGCCAGCAGTTTAGGGGGTAGCGGGAGATACGAGCAGTACTTC. Amino acids: CASSLGGSGRYEQYF.

This clonotype was seen many times. The chain joins TRBV28 to TRBJ2-5; maybe TRBD2 (6 bases). CDR1 is MDHEN, CDR2 SYDVKM, per germline. Trimming took off 3 bases at V and 1 base at J, with 12 bases between the two ends. The length of the CDR3 is 15 residues. CDR3 in amino acids: CASSFPWRAQETQYF. The DNA for the CDR3 is TGTGCCAGCAGTTTCCCTTGGAGGGCCCAAGAGACCCAGTACTTC.

A few counts support this clonotype. This may arise from a read error, as a much more abundant clone is one base away. This chain connects TRBV28 to TRBJ2-7, with D unresolved. CDR1 is MDHEN and CDR2 is SYDVKM in the germline V gene. V was trimmed by 2 bases and J by 0 bases, leaving 5 bases between them. The CDR3 contains 13 residues. Here the CDR3 DNA reads TGTGCCAGCAGTTTACAGGACTCCTACGAGCAGTACTTC. Translating it yields CASSLQDSYEQYF.

The V gene is TRBV12-1, the J gene TRBJ2-3; the table calls TRBD1, which could not be checked here. TRBV12-1 is termed a pseudogene. This CDR3 has 13 amino acids. This CDR3 is CASSAPQGITQYF. CDR3 DNA sequence: TGTGCCAGCAGCGCCCCTCAGGGGATTACGCAGTATTTT.

This clonotype showed up just a few times. The gene calls are TRBV15 and TRBJ1-6; D gene uncertain. Trimming left V 0 bases short and J 5 bases short, with 8 bases between. CDR3 length equals 15 residues. Germline-derived CDR1 and CDR2 are LNHNV and YYDKDF (reference sequence). CDR3 bases: TGTGCCACCAGCAGAGAAACAGCCAATAATTCACCCCTCCACTTT. Translated: CATSRETANNSPLHF. The full variable domain, with the rest looked up from reference TRBV15 and TRBJ1-6, is DAMVIQNPRYQVTQFGKPVTLSCSQTLNHNVMYWYQQKSSQAPKLLFHYYDKDFNNEADTPDNFQSRRPNTSFCFLDIRSPGLGDTAMYLCATSRETANNSPLHFGNGTRLTVT.

The table lists this clonotype with a few counts. The V and J genes are TRBV20-1 and TRBJ2-1; tentatively, D is TRBD1 (6 bases). The CDR3 totals 14 residues. Trimming stripped 6 bases from V and 5 bases from J, with 17 bases between. CDR1 is DFQATT, CDR2 SNEGSKA, per germline (reference sequence). The CDR3 bases are TGCAGTGCCGTGGACAGTGTCCCCAACAATGAGCAGTTCTTC. It is translated as CSAVDSVPNNEQFF.

In its sample, this clonotype was seen a few times. The rearrangement joins TRBV7-3 to TRBJ2-3, with D hard to call. Trimming left V 2 bases short and J 2 bases short, with 14 bases between. CDR1 is SGHTA and CDR2 is FQGTGA in the germline V gene. CDR3 length: 16 amino acids. The CDR3 nucleotides read TGTGCCAGCAGCTTAGGGGTACACCCCCTCACAGATACGCAGTATTTT. Amino acids: CASSLGVHPLTDTQYF.

This clonotype has just a few counts. The chain carries TRBV5-1 and TRBJ2-2; weak D call: TRBD1 (6 bases). CDR3 size: 15 residues. CDR1 is SGHRS and CDR2 is YFSETQ in the germline V gene. V was cut by 0 bases and J by 3 bases, with 9 bases left in between. The CDR3 region is CASSLAPGDTGELFF. CDR3 bases: TGCGCCAGCAGCTTGGCTCCAGGGGACACCGGGGAGCTGTTTTTT. The variable domain in full, with the rest retrieved from reference TRBV5-1 and TRBJ2-2, is KAGVTQTPRYLIKTRGQQVTLSCSPISGHRSVSWYQQTPGQGLQFLFEYFSETQRNKGNFPGRFSGRQFSNSRSEMNVSTLELGDSALYLCASSLAPGDTGELFFGEGSRLTVL.

This clonotype was picked up a small number of times. The V and J genes are TRBV2 and TRBJ2-5; weak D call: TRBD1 (5 bases). Germline V gene data show CDR1 as SNHLY and CDR2 as FYNNEI. Trimming stripped 2 bases from V and 3 bases from J, with 10 bases between. The length of the CDR3 is 14 residues. In nucleotides, the CDR3 is TGTGCCAGCAGTGAAAGAAGACAGAAAGAGACCCAGTACTTC. Protein sequence: CASSERRQKETQYF.

This clonotype has a handful of counts. The chain is built from TRBV5-6 and TRBJ2-7; D call uncertain. The CDR3 spans 14 residues. In germline, CDR1 is SGHDT, CDR2 YYEEEE. The germline V and J ends were trimmed by 6 bases and 3 bases, with 16 bases remaining between them. CDR3 nucleotides: TGTGCCAGCAACAATTGGAACAGATTCTACGAGCAGTACTTC. It yields the protein CASNNWNRFYEQYF.

V is TRBV7-2 and J is TRBJ1-1, with 9 nucleotides matching TRBD1. CDR1 and CDR2 from the germline V gene are SGHTA and FQGNSA. V was pared by 4 bases and J by 9 bases, with 3 bases of the junction left unmatched. The length of the CDR3 is 12 residues. In DNA form, the CDR3 reads TGTGCCAGCAGCTCTGGACAGGGGAAAGCTTTCTTT. This encodes CASSSGQGKAFF.

DNA for the CDR3: TGCAGTGCCCCGACACTAGCGGCCAAAGAGACCCAGTACTTC. It specifies CSAPTLAAKETQYF. The J gene is TRBJ2-5, the V gene TRBV20-1, with 8 positions matching TRBD2. J gave up 3 bases and V 6 bases, and 9 bases lay outside the gene matches. The CDR3 runs 14 residues. CDR1 is DFQATT and CDR2 is SNEGSKA in the germline V gene (reference sequence).

This clonotype turned up a few times. The chain uses TRBV5-1 and TRBJ1-4; tentative D call: TRBD1 (6 bases). V was shortened by 1 base and J by 5 bases, with 12 bases between the two germline ends. The germline V gene encodes CDR1 SGHRS and CDR2 YFSETQ. There are 15 residues in the CDR3. The CDR3 coding sequence is TGCGCCAGCAGCTTGTCGGGGGGGCAAAATGAAAAACTGTTTTTT. Protein product: CASSLSGGQNEKLFF.

The J gene is TRBJ2-4, the V gene TRBV29-1, with D uncertain. The ends were cut back, 4 bases at V and 0 bases at J, with 10 bases in the middle. CDR1 and CDR2 from the germline V gene are SQVTM and ANQGSEA. There are 14 residues in the CDR3. This CDR3 is CSVGPGGAKNIQYF. The CDR3 coding sequence is TGCAGCGTTGGCCCGGGCGGAGCCAAAAACATTCAGTACTTC.

This clonotype was counted many times. The chain couples TRBV5-1 to TRBJ2-3, with D unclear. V lost 6 bases and J lost 1, with 12 bases in between. This CDR3 spans 14 amino acids. Germline V gene lookup returns CDR1 SGHRS and CDR2 YFSETQ. CDR3 region: CASTLIGRTDTQYF. The CDR3 bases are TGCGCCAGCACCCTGATCGGGCGCACAGATACGCAGTATTTT.

The V and J genes are TRBV27 and TRBJ2-3; D is unresolved. Germline CDR1 and CDR2: MNHEY and SMNVEV (reference sequence). The CDR3 runs to 14 residues. The germline V and J ends were trimmed by 3 bases and 0 bases, with 7 bases remaining between them. In DNA, the CDR3 is TGTGCCAGCAGTTTTTCGACAAGCACAGATACGCAGTATTTT. This gives the protein CASSFSTSTDTQYF.

This clonotype was observed a few times. V and J are TRBV2 and TRBJ2-2, with D perhaps TRBD1 or TRBD2 (5 bases each). V dropped 0 bases and J dropped 4 bases, with 9 bases sitting between them. Germline V lookup: CDR1 SNHLY, CDR2 FYNNEI. This CDR3 contains 15 residues. CDR3 residues: CASSEAHGGTGELFF. The DNA for the CDR3 is TGTGCCAGCAGTGAAGCGCATGGGGGCACCGGGGAGCTGTTTTTT.

In this sample, this clonotype turned up a few times. The chain uses TRBV6-6 and TRBJ2-3; the D gene is possibly TRBD2 (6 bases). CDR3 length: 13 residues. Trimming cost V 11 bases and J 1 base, with 13 bases left between them. The germline CDR1 and CDR2 sequences are MNHNY and SVGAGI (reference sequence). CDR3 amino acids: CAGGSTGTDTQYF. CDR3 DNA sequence: TGTGCCGGGGGGTCTACCGGCACAGATACGCAGTATTTT.

This clonotype appeared once. This chain joins TRBV6-2 or TRBV6-3 and TRBJ2-5; D is unclear. This CDR3 has 15 residues. Trimming shortened V by 0 bases and J by 5 bases, and 13 bases separated the two germline ends. Germline assignment: CDR1 MNHEY and CDR2 SVGEGT. The CDR3 here is CASSYSTRTMETQYF. As DNA, the CDR3 is TGTGCCAGCAGTTACTCAACCAGGACCATGGAGACCCAGTACTTC.

There are a few counts of this clonotype. This chain connects TRBV4-3 to TRBJ2-1; 7 bases are shared with TRBD1. The CDR3 length is 15 residues. CDR1 and CDR2 from the germline V gene are LGHNA and YSLEER. Trimming cost V 1 base and J 3 bases; bases outside gene matches: 3. The CDR3 region is CASSQVGGSYNEQFF. The CDR3 DNA reads as TGCGCCAGCAGCCAAGTAGGGGGCAGCTACAATGAGCAGTTCTTC.

This clonotype has a count of ten or more. V gene TRBV15 combines with J gene TRBJ2-3; D is unclear. V was shortened by 1 base and J by 2 bases, with 10 bases between the two germline ends. The germline V gene encodes CDR1 LNHNV and CDR2 YYDKDF (reference sequence). The CDR3 consists of 15 residues. CDR3 residues: CATSRGGTITDTQYF. CDR3 in DNA: TGTGCCACCAGCAGAGGAGGAACCATCACAGATACGCAGTATTTT.

The V and J genes are TRBV28 and TRBJ1-1, with 8 bases matching TRBD1. J was trimmed by 3 bases and V by 5 bases; bases with no gene match: 14. The CDR3 contains 17 residues. Germline CDR1 and CDR2: MDHEN and SYDVKM. The CDR3 DNA sequence: TGTGCCAGCAGTCCCCCCCTCGGGACAGGTTCGGACACTGAAGCTTTCTTT. This gives the protein CASSPPLGTGSDTEAFF.

The chain couples TRBV5-1 to TRBJ2-3; unclear D gene. Trimming removed 1 base from V and 5 bases from J, with 5 bases in between. This CDR3 spans 12 amino acids. CDR1 and CDR2 (germline): SGHRS, YFSETQ. In DNA, the CDR3 is TGCGCCAGCAGCTTGACCCAAGATACGCAGTATTTT. Its translation: CASSLTQDTQYF.

The table lists this clonotype with a few counts. V is TRBV5-1 and J is TRBJ2-3, with TRBD2 matching 11 bases. Trimming at V came to 7 bases and at J to 0 bases, leaving 4 bases not matched to a gene. Germline assignment: CDR1 SGHRS and CDR2 YFSETQ. The CDR3 sequence is 15 residues long. The CDR3 is CASLPSGGSTDTQYF. For the CDR3, the DNA is TGCGCCAGCCTTCCTAGCGGGGGGAGCACAGATACGCAGTATTTT.